These 14 T cell receptor beta chains came from one sample sequenced in a study of blood T cell repertoires in COVID-19. The protocol was immunoSEQ multiplex PCR, while the TCRdb copy is restricted to in-frame clones and leaves out a portion. The sample lists hundreds of thousands of clones; about 91% were seen once. The sample was peripheral blood. These receptor sequences come from a woman in her 30s who had recovered from COVID-19.

This chain uses TRBV5-1 with TRBJ1-1; D is perhaps TRBD1 (6 bases). The CDR3 is 13 amino acids. The V end lost 4 bases, the J end lost 5 bases, and 12 bases lay between the germline ends. The germline V gene encodes CDR1 SGHRS and CDR2 YFSETQ. The CDR3, as DNA: TGCGCCAGCAGCCGACAGGTTGGGACTGAAGCTTTCTTT. It encodes CASSRQVGTEAFF.

This clone was observed at least ten times. This rearrangement joins TRBV28 to TRBJ1-4; weak D call: TRBD1 (5 bases). The CDR3 sequence is 14 residues long. The germline V gene has CDR1 MDHEN and CDR2 SYDVKM. Trimming pared 2 bases from V and 6 bases from J, leaving 10 bases between. Here the CDR3 reads CASSLDGGDEKLFF. The CDR3 coding sequence is TGTGCCAGCAGTTTAGACGGGGGTGATGAAAAACTGTTTTTT.

This sequence joins TRBV7-8 and TRBJ1-4; 9 bases are a match to TRBD1. V lost 5 bases, J lost 10 bases, and 8 bases stayed unmatched. Germline V gives CDR1 SGHVS, CDR2 FQNEAQ. The CDR3 runs 14 residues. CDR3 protein: CASSRRDRDGKLFF. CDR3 in DNA: TGTGCCAGCAGCCGCCGGGACAGGGATGGAAAACTGTTTTTT.

In its sample, this clone was seen once. This chain uses TRBV19 with TRBJ1-5, with 7 bases that match TRBD1. The CDR3 runs to 16 residues. Germline assignment: CDR1 LNHDA and CDR2 SQIVND (reference sequence). Trimming cost V 4 bases and J 1 base; bases outside gene matches: 7. Here the CDR3 reads CASSTTGMGSNQPQHF. The CDR3 DNA is TGTGCCAGTAGTACGACAGGGATGGGCAGCAATCAGCCCCAGCATTTT.

The chain is built from TRBV19 and TRBJ1-1, with D tentatively TRBD1 (5 bases). The CDR3 loop spans 16 amino acids. Trimming stripped 3 bases from V and 6 bases from J, with 20 bases between. CDR1 LNHDA and CDR2 SQIVND come from the germline V gene (reference sequence). The CDR3 here is CASSIPRGGEMSEAFF. CDR3 coding DNA: TGTGCCAGTAGTATCCCCCGTGGAGGGGAAATGTCTGAAGCTTTCTTT.

This clone was picked up a small number of times. The chain combines TRBV7-9 with TRBJ2-7, with D possibly TRBD1 on 5 matching bases. The V end was cut by 7 bases, the J end by 6 bases, with 13 bases between. The CDR3 length is 12 residues. CDR1 and CDR2 from the germline V gene are SEHNR and FQNEAQ (reference sequence). In DNA, the CDR3 is TGTGCCAGCAAGGGGCTAGGAAGCGAGCAGTACTTC. Its protein is CASKGLGSEQYF.

The DNA of the CDR3 is TGTGCCAGCAGTGAGCAGGGCAGGAGCAATGAGCAGTTCTTC. Protein sequence: CASSEQGRSNEQFF. The chain joins TRBV6-1 to TRBJ2-1; D perhaps matches TRBD1 (5 bases). The V gene's germline CDR1 is MNHNS and CDR2 SASEGT. CDR3 length: 14 residues. Trimming removed 3 bases at V and 6 bases at J, with 12 bases between.

The rearrangement joins TRBV5-8 to TRBJ2-7; the D gene is possibly TRBD1 (8 bases). The CDR3 is 14 residues long. Between the trimmed V and J ends, which lost 3 bases and 5 bases, there was a span of 15 bases. The germline gives CDR1 SGHTS, CDR2 YDEGEE. CDR3 protein: CASSSRTGRDEQYF. The CDR3 DNA is TGTGCCAGCAGCTCCCGGACAGGGAGGGACGAGCAGTACTTC.

This clone was seen only a few times. The chain links TRBV5-4 to TRBJ1-6; no clear D gene. The germline V gene encodes CDR1 SGHNT and CDR2 YYREEE (reference sequence). This CDR3 is built from 15 residues. V gave up 1 base and J gave up 9 bases, with 14 bases separating them. Written as DNA, the CDR3 is TGTGCCAGCAGCTTGCAGGAAGGGAGTGGTTCACCCCTCCACTTT. It codes for CASSLQEGSGSPLHF. Combining the CDR3 with reference TRBV5-4 and TRBJ1-6 gives the whole variable domain ETGVTQSPTHLIKTRGQQVTLRCSSQSGHNTVSWYQQALGQGPQFIFQYYREEENGRGNFPPRFSGLQFPNYSSELNVNALELDDSALYLCASSLQEGSGSPLHFGNGTRLTVT.

This chain connects TRBV5-1 to TRBJ1-1; D unresolved. This CDR3 is 14 amino acids long. Germline V gene sequence: CDR1 SGHRS, CDR2 YFSETQ. Trimming removed 4 bases at V and 1 base at J, with 11 bases between. The CDR3 reads CASSPKPQNTEAFF. Written as DNA, the CDR3 is TGCGCCAGCAGCCCCAAGCCGCAGAACACTGAAGCTTTCTTT.

V is TRBV27 and J is TRBJ1-6, with TRBD1 matching over 9 bases. V shed 2 bases and J 0 bases; nucleotides not matched to a gene: 8. The CDR3 contains 19 residues. Germline CDR1 reads MNHEY; CDR2 reads SMNVEV (reference sequence). The CDR3 sequence: CASSLNGQGRSSYNSPLHF. CDR3 DNA: TGTGCCAGCAGTTTAAACGGACAGGGGAGAAGCTCCTATAATTCACCCCTCCACTTT.

Worth noting for this clone: An end of the junction does not agree with germline; a read error may underlie this. V gene TRBV5-4 combines with J gene TRBJ2-1, with 14 bases that match TRBD2. This CDR3 spans 16 amino acids. Germline assignment: CDR1 SGHNT and CDR2 YYREEE (reference sequence). CDR3 residues: CASSGGTSGGIDEQFF. The CDR3 DNA is TGCGCCAGCAGCGGGGGGACTAGCGGGGGTATCGATGAGCAGTTCTTC.

The CDR3, as DNA: TGTGCCAGCTCACCATACAGGGACACTGAAGCTTTCTTT. It codes for CASSPYRDTEAFF. The gene calls are TRBV18 and TRBJ1-1, with D perhaps matching TRBD1 (6 bases). V was shortened by 2 bases and J by 3 bases, with 7 bases between the two germline ends. CDR1 and CDR2 from the germline V gene are KGHSH and LQKENI. The CDR3 covers 13 residues.

This sequence joins TRBV27 and TRBJ1-4; 7 bases are a match to TRBD1. Germline V gives CDR1 MNHEY, CDR2 SMNVEV (reference sequence). The V and J ends lost 5 bases and 4 bases, in that order; junction bases with no gene match: 7. This CDR3 comprises 15 residues. The CDR3 loop is CASSTLGQHNEKLFF. The CDR3 nucleotides are TGTGCCAGCAGTACATTGGGACAGCATAATGAAAAACTGTTTTTT.